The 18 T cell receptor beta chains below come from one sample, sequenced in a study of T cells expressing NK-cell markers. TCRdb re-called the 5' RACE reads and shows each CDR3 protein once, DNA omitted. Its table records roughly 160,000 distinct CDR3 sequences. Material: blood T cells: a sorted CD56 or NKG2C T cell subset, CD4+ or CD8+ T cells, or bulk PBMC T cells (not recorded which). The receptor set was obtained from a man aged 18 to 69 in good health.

CDR3 region: CSVELMGNEQFF. The chain uses TRBV29-1 and TRBJ2-1. There are 12 residues in the CDR3. Germline CDR1 SQVTM, CDR2 ANQGSEA.

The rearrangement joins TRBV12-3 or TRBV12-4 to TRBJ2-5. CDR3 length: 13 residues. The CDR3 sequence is CASSRGRQETQYF.

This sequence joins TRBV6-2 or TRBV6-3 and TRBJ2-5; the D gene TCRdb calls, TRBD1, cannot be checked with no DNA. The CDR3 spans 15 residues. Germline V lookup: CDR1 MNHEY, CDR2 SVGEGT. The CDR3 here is CASSYSGGGGETQYF.

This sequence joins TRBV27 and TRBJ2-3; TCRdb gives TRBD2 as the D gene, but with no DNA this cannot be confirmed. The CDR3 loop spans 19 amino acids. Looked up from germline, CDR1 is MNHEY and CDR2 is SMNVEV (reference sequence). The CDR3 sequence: CASGLAGASTRLSTDTQYF.

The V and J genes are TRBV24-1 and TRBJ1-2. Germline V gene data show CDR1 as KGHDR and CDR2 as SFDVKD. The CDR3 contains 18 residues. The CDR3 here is CATSVSQFKLLLRYGYTF.

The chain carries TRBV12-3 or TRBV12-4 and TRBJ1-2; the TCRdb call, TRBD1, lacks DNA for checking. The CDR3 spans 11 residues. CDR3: CASSFGTGYTF.

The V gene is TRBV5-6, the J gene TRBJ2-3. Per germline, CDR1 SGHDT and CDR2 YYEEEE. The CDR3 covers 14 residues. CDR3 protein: CASSLMSVPDTQYF.

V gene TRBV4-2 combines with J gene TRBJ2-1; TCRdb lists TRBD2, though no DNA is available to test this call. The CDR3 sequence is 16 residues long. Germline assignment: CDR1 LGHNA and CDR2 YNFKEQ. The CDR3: CASSQGGLAGRGEQFF.

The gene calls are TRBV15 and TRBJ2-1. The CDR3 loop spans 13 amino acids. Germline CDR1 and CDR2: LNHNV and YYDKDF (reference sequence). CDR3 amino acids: CATSRDLRNEQFF.

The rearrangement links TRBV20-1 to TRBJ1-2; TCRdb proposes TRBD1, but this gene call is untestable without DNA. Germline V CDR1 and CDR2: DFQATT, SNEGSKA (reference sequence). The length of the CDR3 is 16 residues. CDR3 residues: CSARDLVWTGTYGYTF.

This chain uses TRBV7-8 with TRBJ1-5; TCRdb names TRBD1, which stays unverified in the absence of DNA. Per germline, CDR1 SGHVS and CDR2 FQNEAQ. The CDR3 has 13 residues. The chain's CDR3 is CASGVGGNQPQHF.

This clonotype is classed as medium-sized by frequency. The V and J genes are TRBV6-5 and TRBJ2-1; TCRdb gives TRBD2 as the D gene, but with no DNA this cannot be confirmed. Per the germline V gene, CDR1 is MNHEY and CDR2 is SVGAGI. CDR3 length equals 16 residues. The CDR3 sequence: CASSYTGLAGGNEQFF.

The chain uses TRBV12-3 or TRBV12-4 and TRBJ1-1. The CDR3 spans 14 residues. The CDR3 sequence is CASSFQVSSTEAFF.

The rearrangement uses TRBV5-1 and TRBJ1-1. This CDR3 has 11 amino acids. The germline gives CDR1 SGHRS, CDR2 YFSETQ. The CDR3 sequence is CASSFGGEAFF.

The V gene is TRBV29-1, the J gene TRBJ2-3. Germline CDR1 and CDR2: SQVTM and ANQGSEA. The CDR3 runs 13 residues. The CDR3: CSVLPTPTDTQYF.

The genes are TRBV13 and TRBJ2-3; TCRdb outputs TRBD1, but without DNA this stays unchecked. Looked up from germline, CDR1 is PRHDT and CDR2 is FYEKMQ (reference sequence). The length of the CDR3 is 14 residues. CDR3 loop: CASSLWSGGDTQYF.

The CDR3 reads CASSEGAGRNSYEQYF. This chain connects TRBV2 to TRBJ2-7. CDR3 length equals 16 residues. Germline values: CDR1 SNHLY, CDR2 FYNNEI.

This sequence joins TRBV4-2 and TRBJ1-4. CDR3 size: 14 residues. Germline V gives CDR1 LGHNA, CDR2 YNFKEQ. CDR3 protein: CASSQPSLDEKLFF.